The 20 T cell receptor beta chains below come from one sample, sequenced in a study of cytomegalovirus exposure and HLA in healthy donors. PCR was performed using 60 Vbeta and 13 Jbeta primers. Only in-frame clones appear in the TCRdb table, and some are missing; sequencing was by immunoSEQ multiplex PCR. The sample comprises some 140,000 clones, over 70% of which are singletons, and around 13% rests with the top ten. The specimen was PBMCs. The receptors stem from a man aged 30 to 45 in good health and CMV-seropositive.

The CDR3 sequence: CASSTGGLAIHEQYF. CDR3 DNA sequence: TGTGCCAGTAGTACCGGGGGACTAGCTATCCACGAGCAGTACTTC. The rearrangement uses TRBV19 and TRBJ2-7; 9 positions match TRBD2. The CDR3 loop spans 15 amino acids. Germline CDR1 LNHDA, CDR2 SQIVND (reference sequence). V dropped 4 bases and J dropped 5; count of bases not matched to a gene: 9.

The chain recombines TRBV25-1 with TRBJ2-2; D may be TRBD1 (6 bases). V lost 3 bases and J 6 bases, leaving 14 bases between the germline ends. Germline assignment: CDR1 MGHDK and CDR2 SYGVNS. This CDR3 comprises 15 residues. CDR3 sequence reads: CASSELEGQSGELFF. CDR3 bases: TGTGCCAGCAGTGAGTTGGAAGGACAGTCCGGGGAGCTGTTTTTT. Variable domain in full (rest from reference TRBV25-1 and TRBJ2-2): EADIYQTPRYLVIGTGKKITLECSQTMGHDKMYWYQQDPGMELHLIHYSYGVNSTEKGDLSSESTVSRIRTEHFPLTLESARPSHTSQYLCASSELEGQSGELFFGEGSRLTVL.

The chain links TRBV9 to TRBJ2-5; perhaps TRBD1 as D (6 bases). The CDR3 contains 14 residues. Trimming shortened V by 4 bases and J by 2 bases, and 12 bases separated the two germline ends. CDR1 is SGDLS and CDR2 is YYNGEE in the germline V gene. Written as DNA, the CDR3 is TGTGCCAGCAGCCTCGGGACAACACAAGAGACCCAGTACTTC. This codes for CASSLGTTQETQYF.

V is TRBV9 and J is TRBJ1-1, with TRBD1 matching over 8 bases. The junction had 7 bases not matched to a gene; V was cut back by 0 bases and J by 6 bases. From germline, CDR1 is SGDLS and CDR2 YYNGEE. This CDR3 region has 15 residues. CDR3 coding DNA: TGTGCCAGCAGCGTAGAGGCAGGGGGCGAGGCTGAAGCTTTCTTT. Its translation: CASSVEAGGEAEAFF.

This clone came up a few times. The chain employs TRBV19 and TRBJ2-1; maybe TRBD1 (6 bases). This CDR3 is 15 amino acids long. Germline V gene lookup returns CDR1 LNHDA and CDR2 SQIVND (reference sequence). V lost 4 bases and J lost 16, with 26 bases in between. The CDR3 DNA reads TGTGCCAGTAGTAACTCCCCCCGTGACAGGCCCACTTACTTCTTC. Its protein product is CASSNSPRDRPTYFF.

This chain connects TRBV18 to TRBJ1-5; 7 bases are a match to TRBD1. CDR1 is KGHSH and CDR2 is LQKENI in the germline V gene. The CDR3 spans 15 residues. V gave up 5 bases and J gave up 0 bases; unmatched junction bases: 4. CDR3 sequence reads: CASSSDRDSNQPQHF. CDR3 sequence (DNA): TGTGCCAGCTCATCAGACAGGGATAGCAATCAGCCCCAGCATTTT. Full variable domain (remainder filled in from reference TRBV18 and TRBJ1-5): NAGVMQNPRHLVRRRGQEARLRCSPMKGHSHVYWYRQLPEEGLKFMVYLQKENIIDESGMPKERFSAEFPKEGPSILRIQQVVRGDSAAYFCASSSDRDSNQPQHFGDGTRLSIL.

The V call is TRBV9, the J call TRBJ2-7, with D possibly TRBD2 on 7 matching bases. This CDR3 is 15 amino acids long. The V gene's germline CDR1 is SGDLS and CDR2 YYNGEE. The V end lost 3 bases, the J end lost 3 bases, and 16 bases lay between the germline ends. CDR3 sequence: CASSEGGTAIYEQYF. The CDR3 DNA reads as TGTGCCAGCAGCGAGGGGGGGACGGCAATCTACGAGCAGTACTTC. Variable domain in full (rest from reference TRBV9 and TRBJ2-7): DSGVTQTPKHLITATGQRVTLRCSPRSGDLSVYWYQQSLDQGLQFLIQYYNGEERAKGNILERFSAQQFPDLHSELNLSSLELGDSALYFCASSEGGTAIYEQYFGPGTRLTVT.

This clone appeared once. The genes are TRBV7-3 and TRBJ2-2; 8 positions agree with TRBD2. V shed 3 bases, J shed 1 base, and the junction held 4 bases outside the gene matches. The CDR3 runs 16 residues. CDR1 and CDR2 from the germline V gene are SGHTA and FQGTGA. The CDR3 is CASSFSGGLNTGELFF. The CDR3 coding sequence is TGTGCCAGCAGCTTTTCGGGGGGGTTGAACACCGGGGAGCTGTTTTTT.

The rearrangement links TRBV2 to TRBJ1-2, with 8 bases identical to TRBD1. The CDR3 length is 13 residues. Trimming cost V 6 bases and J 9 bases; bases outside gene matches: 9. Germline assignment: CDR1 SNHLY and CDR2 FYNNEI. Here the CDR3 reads CASRGTGEYSYTF. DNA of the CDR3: TGTGCCAGCAGGGGGACAGGCGAGTACAGCTACACCTTC.

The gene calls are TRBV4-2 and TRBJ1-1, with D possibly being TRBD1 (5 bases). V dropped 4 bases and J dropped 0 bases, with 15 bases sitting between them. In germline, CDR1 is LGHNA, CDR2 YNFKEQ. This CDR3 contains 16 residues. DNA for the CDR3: TGTGCCAGCAGCCCGAGCCCCGGGACTTTGAACACTGAAGCTTTCTTT. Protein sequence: CASSPSPGTLNTEAFF.

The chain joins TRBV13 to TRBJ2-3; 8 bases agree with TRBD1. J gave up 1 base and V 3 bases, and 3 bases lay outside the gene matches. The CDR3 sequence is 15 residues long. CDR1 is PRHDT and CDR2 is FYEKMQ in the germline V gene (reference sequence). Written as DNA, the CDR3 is TGTGCCAGCAGCTTCGTGGACAGGGGCACAGATACGCAGTATTTT. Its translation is CASSFVDRGTDTQYF.

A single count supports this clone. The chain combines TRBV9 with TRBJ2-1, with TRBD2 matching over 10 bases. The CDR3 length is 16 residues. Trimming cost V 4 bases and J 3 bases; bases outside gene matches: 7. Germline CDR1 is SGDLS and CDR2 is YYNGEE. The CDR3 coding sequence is TGTGCCAGCAGCCCGAGGACTAGCGGCATCTACAATGAGCAGTTCTTC. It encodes CASSPRTSGIYNEQFF.

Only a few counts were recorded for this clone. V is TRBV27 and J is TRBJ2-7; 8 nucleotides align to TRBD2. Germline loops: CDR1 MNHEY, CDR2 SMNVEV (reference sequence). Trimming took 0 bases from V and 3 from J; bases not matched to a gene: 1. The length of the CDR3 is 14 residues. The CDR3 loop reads CASSLSREGYEQYF. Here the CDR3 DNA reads TGTGCCAGCAGTTTATCCCGGGAGGGCTACGAGCAGTACTTC.

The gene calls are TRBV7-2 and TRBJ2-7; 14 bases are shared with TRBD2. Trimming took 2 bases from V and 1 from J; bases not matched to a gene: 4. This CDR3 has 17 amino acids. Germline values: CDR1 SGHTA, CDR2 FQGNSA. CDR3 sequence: CASSLHRLAGGSYEQYF. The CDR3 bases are TGTGCCAGCAGCTTACACCGACTAGCGGGAGGGTCCTACGAGCAGTACTTC.

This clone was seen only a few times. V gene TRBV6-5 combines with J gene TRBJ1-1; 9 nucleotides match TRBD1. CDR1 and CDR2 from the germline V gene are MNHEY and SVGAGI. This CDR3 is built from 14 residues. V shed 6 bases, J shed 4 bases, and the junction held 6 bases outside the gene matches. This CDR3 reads CASRANRGPTEAFF. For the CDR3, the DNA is TGTGCCAGCAGGGCCAACAGGGGGCCCACTGAAGCTTTCTTT.

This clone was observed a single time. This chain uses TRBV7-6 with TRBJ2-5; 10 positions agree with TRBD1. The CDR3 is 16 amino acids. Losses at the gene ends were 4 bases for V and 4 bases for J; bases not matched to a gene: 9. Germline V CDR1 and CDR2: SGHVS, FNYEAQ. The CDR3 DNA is TGTGCCAGCAGCTGGCCGGGACAGGGGATTGGAGAGACCCAGTACTTC. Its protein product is CASSWPGQGIGETQYF.

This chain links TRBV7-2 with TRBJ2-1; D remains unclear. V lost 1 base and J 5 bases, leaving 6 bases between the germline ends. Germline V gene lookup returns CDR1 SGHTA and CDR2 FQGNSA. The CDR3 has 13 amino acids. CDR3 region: CASSLGPNNEQFF. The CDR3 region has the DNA TGTGCCAGCAGCTTAGGGCCGAACAATGAGCAGTTCTTC.

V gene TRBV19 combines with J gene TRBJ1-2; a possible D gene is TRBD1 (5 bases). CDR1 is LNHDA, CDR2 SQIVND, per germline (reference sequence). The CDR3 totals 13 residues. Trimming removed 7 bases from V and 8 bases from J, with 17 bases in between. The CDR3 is CASTRGRGFGYTF. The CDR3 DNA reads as TGTGCCAGTACCAGAGGGCGGGGGTTCGGCTACACCTTC.

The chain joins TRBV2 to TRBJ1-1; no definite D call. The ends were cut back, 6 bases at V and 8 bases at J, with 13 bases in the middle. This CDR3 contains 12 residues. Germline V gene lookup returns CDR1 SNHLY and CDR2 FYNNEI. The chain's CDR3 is CASSSLLPEAFF. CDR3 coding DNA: TGTGCCAGCAGCTCTTTACTACCAGAAGCTTTCTTT.

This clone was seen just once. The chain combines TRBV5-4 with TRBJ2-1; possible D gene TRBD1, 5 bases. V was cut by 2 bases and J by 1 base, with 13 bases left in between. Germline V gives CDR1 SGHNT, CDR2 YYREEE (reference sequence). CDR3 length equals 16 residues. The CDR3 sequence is CASSFDSSSSYNEQFF. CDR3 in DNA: TGTGCCAGCAGCTTCGACAGCTCATCATCCTACAATGAGCAGTTCTTC.